The entry below describes one TCR beta chain. Using its own MiXCR run on the 5' RACE reads, TCRdb lists one record per CDR3 protein. Of over 250,000 distinct CDR3 sequences in the sample, 9.5% were seen once. The CDR3 runs to 16 residues. CDR1 SGHVS and CDR2 FQNEAQ come from the germline V gene. V shed 5 bases and J 3 bases; nucleotides not matched to a gene: 7. The data were taken from a study of identical twins. These records were also assigned to another study, of yellow fever vaccine responses in identical twins. This second study says: Reportedly, twins' vaccine T cell responses looked partly convergent and partly personalized.

The sample comprised CD8+ T cells sorted from blood. The clonotype comes from a young woman in good health. This chain joins TRBV7-8 and TRBJ2-5, with 12 bases matching TRBD2. In DNA form, the CDR3 reads TGTGCCAGCAGCGCGTTACTAGCGGGGGGTAAAGAGACCCAGTACTTC. It yields the protein CASSALLAGGKETQYF.